A selection of T cell receptor beta chains follows, all from one sample in a study of long-term antiretroviral therapy in people with HIV. Only in-frame clones appear in the TCRdb table, and some are missing; sequencing was by immunoSEQ multiplex PCR. Of more than 35,000 clones detected, about 88% appear once; the ten largest clones hold roughly 3.9%. Sequenced material: unsorted PBMCs, taken just before starting antiretroviral therapy. The receptors shown here come from a woman under 30 with HIV. The CDR3 runs from the conserved cysteine through the conserved F or W. D genes are given only for firm matches. The size entry is marked missing in some rows and otherwise reads once, few, many or a size class.

D,V,J,length,size,DNA,CDR3
TRBD2,TRBV9,TRBJ2-1,16,-,TGTGCCAGCAGCGTAGCCTCTAGCGGCCCCTACAATGAGCAGTTCTTC,CASSVASSGPYNEQFF
TRBD1,TRBV9,TRBJ1-5,15,-,TGTGCCAGCAGCGTAGAGGGGACAGGGAATCAGCCCCAGCATTTT,CASSVEGTGNQPQHF
-,TRBV7-7,TRBJ2-2,16,once,TGTGCTAGCAGCACCGGAAGGGGGTCGGGCACCGGGGAGCTGTTTTTT,CASSTGRGSGTGELFF
TRBD1,TRBV7-2,TRBJ1-2,16,few,TGTGCCAGCAGCTTACCAGGACAGGGGGAGGTCTATGGCTACACCTTC,CASSLPGQGEVYGYTF
-,TRBV10-1,TRBJ2-7,12,-,TGCGCCAGCCGGGACGGATCCTACGAGCAGTACTTC,CASRDGSYEQYF
-,TRBV18,TRBJ1-1,13,-,TGTGCCAGCTCACCAAAACTGAACACTGAAGCTTTCTTT,CASSPKLNTEAFF
-,TRBV7-9,TRBJ2-1,16,-,TGTGCCAGCAGCTCCACCACGGGGGGCGCTTTCAGTGAGCAGTTCTTC,CASSSTTGGAFSEQFF
-,TRBV5-1,TRBJ1-2,14,once,TGCGCCAGCAGCTTGGAATTCGGGGGGGATGGCTACACCTTC,CASSLEFGGDGYTF
TRBD2,TRBV7-3,TRBJ2-5,15,-,TGTGCCAGCAGCTTAGCTAGCGGTCCCCTGGAGACCCAGTACTTC,CASSLASGPLETQYF
TRBD2,TRBV19,TRBJ2-3,18,-,TGTGCCAGTAGTGGAGGGACTAGCGGGAGGGCCAGGACAGATACGCAGTATTTT,CASSGGTSGRARTDTQYF
-,TRBV7-2,TRBJ2-2,15,-,TGTGCCAGCAGCTTAGGGCATCGGGCGACCGGGGAGCTGTTTTTT,CASSLGHRATGELFF
-,TRBV6-6,TRBJ2-7,13,few,TGTGCCAGCAGAGCAGGGGTCCGGGGCGAGCAGTACTTC,CASRAGVRGEQYF
TRBD2,TRBV19,TRBJ2-3,17,-,TGTGCCAGTAGTATCTGGGGACTAGCGGGAGGCACAGATACGCAGTATTTT,CASSIWGLAGGTDTQYF
TRBD2,TRBV6-4,TRBJ2-3,15,-,TGTGCCAGCAGTGAATCGGCTAGCGGAGAAGATACGCAGTATTTT,CASSESASGEDTQYF
TRBD1,TRBV28,TRBJ1-1,15,-,TGTGCCAGCAGTCTTACAGGGGGCGCGGGCACTGAAGCTTTCTTT,CASSLTGGAGTEAFF
-,TRBV21-1,TRBJ1-5,24,-,TGTGCCAGCAGGAAAGGAGGGTTAAGGGATCAGAAATTGCGGGACAGGGGAGGGAATCAGCCCCAGCATTTT,CASRKGGLRDQKLRDRGGNQPQHF
TRBD1,TRBV10-3,TRBJ1-4,15,-,TGTGCCATCAGTGAGTCGACAGGGGTCTATGAAAAACTGTTTTTT,CAISESTGVYEKLFF
-,TRBV4-1,TRBJ2-7,15,-,TGCGCCAGCAGCCAAGACCTAGCACTAGTCTACGAGCAGTACTTC,CASSQDLALVYEQYF
TRBD2,TRBV27,TRBJ2-2,14,-,TGTGCCAGCAGTTTAAGCGGGAGGGTGGGGGAGCTGTTTTTT,CASSLSGRVGELFF
-,TRBV5-5,TRBJ1-2,15,-,TGTGCCAGCAGCTTGGTTGGCAGGAAAAGTTATGGCTACACCTTC,CASSLVGRKSYGYTF
-,TRBV5-1,TRBJ2-5,13,-,TGCGCCAGCAGCTATGACCTGATAGAGACCCAGTACTTC,CASSYDLIETQYF
-,TRBV29-1,TRBJ2-3,15,once,TGCAGCGTTGATAGGGACACCACGTATGGAGATACGCAGTATTTT,CSVDRDTTYGDTQYF
-,TRBV28,TRBJ1-5,16,-,TGTGCCAGCAGTTTATTGGCTCAGGTAACCAATCAGCCCCAGCATTTT,CASSLLAQVTNQPQHF
-,TRBV5-1,TRBJ1-2,15,few,TGCGCCAGCAGCTTGGTCAGGGCAGGTTCTAATGGCTACACCTTC,CASSLVRAGSNGYTF
-,TRBV9,TRBJ1-2,16,-,TGTGCCAGCAGTTTTGGTCTACACCGCCCGGGGAAGGGCTACACCTTC,CASSFGLHRPGKGYTF
-,TRBV4-3,TRBJ1-1,16,few,TGCGCCAGCAGCCAAGATCTGGAATGGGTGAACACTGAAGCTTTCTTT,CASSQDLEWVNTEAFF
-,TRBV9,TRBJ2-3,15,-,TGTGCCAGCAGTGACCAGCAAAGGACGACAGATACGCAGTATTTT,CASSDQQRTTDTQYF
-,TRBV28,TRBJ2-1,15,-,TGTGCCAGCAGTTTCTCGGACGGGGTGAGAGATGAGCAGTTCTTC,CASSFSDGVRDEQFF
-,TRBV28,TRBJ2-7,13,once,TGTGCCAGCAGTCCTCTGGGAGTGGACGAGCAGTACTTC,CASSPLGVDEQYF
TRBD2,TRBV2,TRBJ2-3,15,once,TGTGCCAGCAGTTCCGGACTAGCGGGAGGGGATACGCAGTATTTT,CASSSGLAGGDTQYF
-,TRBV7-3,TRBJ2-5,10,-,TGTGCCAGCAATGAGGAGACCCAGTACTTC,CASNEETQYF
-,TRBV7-8,TRBJ2-7,14,once,TGTGCCAGCAGCTTATCCGGGACCCCTTACGAGCAGTACTTC,CASSLSGTPYEQYF
-,TRBV5-6,TRBJ2-7,16,once,TGTGCCAGCAGCGGGACAACAGGGAGAACAACCTACGAGCAGTACTTC,CASSGTTGRTTYEQYF
-,TRBV7-2,TRBJ2-2,13,-,TGTGCCAGCAGCTTATGGGGTGCCGGGGAGCTGTTTTTT,CASSLWGAGELFF
TRBD2,TRBV27,TRBJ2-3,15,few,TGTGCCAGCAGTTTGTCTAGCGGTAGCACAGATACGCAGTATTTT,CASSLSSGSTDTQYF
-,TRBV15,TRBJ1-1,15,once,TGTGCCACCAGCAGAGATCTGCAGGGGAACACTGAAGCTTTCTTT,CATSRDLQGNTEAFF
TRBD1,TRBV9,TRBJ1-4,15,-,TGTGCCAGCAGCGACCGACTGGGACAGAATGAAAAACTGTTTTTT,CASSDRLGQNEKLFF
TRBD2,TRBV28,TRBJ2-7,16,-,TGTGCCAGCAGTCGTCGGACTAGCGGGACCTCCTACGAGCAGTACTTC,CASSRRTSGTSYEQYF
TRBD2,TRBV28,TRBJ2-7,16,-,TGTGCCAGCAGTTTTTTTAGCGGGAGGGCCAAAAACGAGCAGTACTTC,CASSFFSGRAKNEQYF
-,TRBV27,TRBJ2-7,13,-,TGTGCCAGCAGTTTTGTAGGGGGGTACGAGCAGTACTTC,CASSFVGGYEQYF